These T cell receptor beta chains were read from a single sample in a study of PD-1 blockade in classical Hodgkin lymphoma. Sequencing used immunoSEQ multiplex PCR; TCRdb keeps in-frame clones, though not all of them. The table includes roughly 61,000 clones, approximately 90% detected once. Here the sequenced sample was peripheral blood mononuclear cells (PBMCs), taken at baseline. Receptors were obtained from a human donor with classical Hodgkin lymphoma. CDR3s include the opening cysteine and the closing phenylalanine or tryptophan.

>TRBJ2-1|TRBV7-9
CASSLRGNNEQFF
>TRBJ1-2|TRBV4-1
CASKNGRGFYGYTF
>TRBJ2-6|TRBV5-1
CASSSAGTGTWGANVLTF
>TRBJ1-3|TRBV7-6
CASSLYGNTIYF
>TRBJ1-1|TRBV27
CASSLYTGGTEAFF
>TRBJ2-7|TRBV5-1
CASSFGQGRGEQYF
>TRBJ2-7|TRBV5-4
CASARQGAKDEQYF
>TRBJ2-7|TRBV19
CASSGDSYEQYF
>TRBJ1-1|TRBV30
CAWRSGANTEAFF
>TRBJ1-6|TRBV18
CASSPTAGYNNSPLHF
>TRBJ2-7|TRBV9
CASSGDSGYRSEQYF
>TRBJ2-1|TRBV7-6
CASSLGQGWEQFF
>TRBJ2-7|TRBV7-9
CASSKTRSEQYF
>TRBJ2-3|TRBV5-4
CASNLPSQGPDTQYF
>TRBJ1-5|TRBV15
CATSSLHGTPNQPQHF
>TRBJ2-3|TRBV5-1
CASSLLEGTDTQYF
>TRBJ2-4|TRBV18
CASSPQLQGGNIQYF
>TRBJ1-1|TRBV9
CASSVEPGGPTDTEAFF